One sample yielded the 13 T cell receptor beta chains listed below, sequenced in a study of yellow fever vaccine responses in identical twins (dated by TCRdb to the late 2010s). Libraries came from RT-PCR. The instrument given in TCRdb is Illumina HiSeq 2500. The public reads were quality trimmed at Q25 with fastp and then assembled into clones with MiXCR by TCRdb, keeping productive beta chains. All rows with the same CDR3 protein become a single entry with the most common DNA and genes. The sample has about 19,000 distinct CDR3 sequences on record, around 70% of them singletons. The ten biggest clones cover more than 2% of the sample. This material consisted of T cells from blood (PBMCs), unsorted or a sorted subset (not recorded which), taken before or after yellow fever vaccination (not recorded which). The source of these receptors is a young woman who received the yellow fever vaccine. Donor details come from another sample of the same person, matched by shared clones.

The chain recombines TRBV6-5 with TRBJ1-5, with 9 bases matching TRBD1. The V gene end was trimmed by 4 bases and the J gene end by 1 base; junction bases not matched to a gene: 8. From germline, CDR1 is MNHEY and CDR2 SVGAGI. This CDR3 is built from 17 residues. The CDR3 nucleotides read TGTGCCAGCAGTTCGGGACAGGGAGTTGGAAGCAATCAGCCCCAGCATTTT. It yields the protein CASSSGQGVGSNQPQHF.

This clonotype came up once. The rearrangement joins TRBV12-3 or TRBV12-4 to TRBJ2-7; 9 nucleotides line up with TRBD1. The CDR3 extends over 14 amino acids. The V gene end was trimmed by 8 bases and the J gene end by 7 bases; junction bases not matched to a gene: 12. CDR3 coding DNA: TGTGCCAGCGCCGGGACAGGGCCATCACGGGAGCAGTACTTC. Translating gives CASAGTGPSREQYF.

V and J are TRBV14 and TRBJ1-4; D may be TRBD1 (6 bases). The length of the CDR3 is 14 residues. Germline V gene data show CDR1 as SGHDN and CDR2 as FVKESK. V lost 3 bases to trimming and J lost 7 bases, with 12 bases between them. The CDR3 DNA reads TGTGCCAGCAGCCAGGTCGGGGGCGGTGAAAAACTGTTTTTT. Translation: CASSQVGGGEKLFF.

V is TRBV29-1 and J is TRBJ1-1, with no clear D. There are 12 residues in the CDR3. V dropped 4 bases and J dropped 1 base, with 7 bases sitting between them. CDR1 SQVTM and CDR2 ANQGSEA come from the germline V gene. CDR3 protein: CSVGESNTEAFF. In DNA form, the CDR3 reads TGCAGCGTTGGAGAGTCGAACACTGAAGCTTTCTTT.

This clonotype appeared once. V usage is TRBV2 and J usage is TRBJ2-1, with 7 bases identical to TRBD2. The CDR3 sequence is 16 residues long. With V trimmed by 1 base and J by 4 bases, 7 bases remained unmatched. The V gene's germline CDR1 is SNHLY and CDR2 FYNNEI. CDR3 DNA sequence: TGTGCCAGCAGTGAAGTACGACTAGCAGTTTACAATGAGCAGTTCTTC. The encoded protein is CASSEVRLAVYNEQFF.

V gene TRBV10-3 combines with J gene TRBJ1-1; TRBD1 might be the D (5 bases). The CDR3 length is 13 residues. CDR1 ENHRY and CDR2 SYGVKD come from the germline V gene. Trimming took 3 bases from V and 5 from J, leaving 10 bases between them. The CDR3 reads CAISDGGSTEAFF. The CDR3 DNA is TGTGCCATCAGTGACGGGGGTTCGACTGAAGCTTTCTTT.

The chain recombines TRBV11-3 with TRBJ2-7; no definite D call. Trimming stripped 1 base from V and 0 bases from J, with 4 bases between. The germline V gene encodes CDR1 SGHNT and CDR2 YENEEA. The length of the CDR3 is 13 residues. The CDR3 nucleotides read TGTGCCAGCAGCTTAGGCATCTCCTACGAGCAGTACGTC. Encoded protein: CASSLGISYEQYV.

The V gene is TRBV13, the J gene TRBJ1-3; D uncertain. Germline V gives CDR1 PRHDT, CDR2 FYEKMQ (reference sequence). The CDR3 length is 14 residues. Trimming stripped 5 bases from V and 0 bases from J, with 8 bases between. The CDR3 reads CASSLADSGNTIYF. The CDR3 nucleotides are TGTGCCAGCAGCCTCGCGGACTCTGGAAACACCATATATTTT.

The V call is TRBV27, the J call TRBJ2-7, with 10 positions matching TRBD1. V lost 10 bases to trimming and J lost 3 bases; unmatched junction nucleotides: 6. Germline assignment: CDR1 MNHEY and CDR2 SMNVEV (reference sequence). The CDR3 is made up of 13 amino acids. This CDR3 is CATSGQGGYEQYV. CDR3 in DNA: TGTGCCACCTCCGGACAGGGGGGCTACGAGCAGTACGTC.

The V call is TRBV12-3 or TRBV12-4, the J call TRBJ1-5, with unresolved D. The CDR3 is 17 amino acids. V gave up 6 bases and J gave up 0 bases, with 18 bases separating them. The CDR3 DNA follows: TGTGCCAGCAGCCCCGCGGGTGGATATTATAGCAATCAGCCCCAGCATTTT. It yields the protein CASSPAGGYYSNQPQHF.

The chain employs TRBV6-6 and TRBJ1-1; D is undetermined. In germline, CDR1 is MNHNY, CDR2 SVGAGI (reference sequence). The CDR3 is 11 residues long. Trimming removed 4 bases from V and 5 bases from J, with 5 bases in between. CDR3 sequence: CASSLGTEAFF. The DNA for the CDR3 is TGTGCCAGCAGTTTGGGTACTGAAGCTTTCTTT.

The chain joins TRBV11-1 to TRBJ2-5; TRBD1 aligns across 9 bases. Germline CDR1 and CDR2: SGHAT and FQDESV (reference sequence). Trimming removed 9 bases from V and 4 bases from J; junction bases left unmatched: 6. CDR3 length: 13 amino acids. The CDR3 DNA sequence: TGTGCCAGTTCGGGACAGGGAGTAGAGACCCAGTACTTC. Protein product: CASSGQGVETQYF.

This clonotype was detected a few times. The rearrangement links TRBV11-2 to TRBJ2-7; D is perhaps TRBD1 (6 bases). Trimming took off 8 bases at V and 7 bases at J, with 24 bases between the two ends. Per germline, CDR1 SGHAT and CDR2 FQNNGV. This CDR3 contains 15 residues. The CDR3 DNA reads TGTGCCAGCGCCCAGGGGAGTACTTCCTCCGGGGAGCAGTACTTC. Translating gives CASAQGSTSSGEQYF.